The clone carrying this T cell receptor (beta chain) was seen ten or more times. Sample time point: sample taken at primary tumor resection. The authors sequenced whole RNA from tumor, nontumor lung or frozen PBMC without sorting. This record comes from a study of spatial heterogeneity in lung cancer. As for the study in general: Raw-read counts averaged over ten per unique TCR and UMI combination.

V lost 5 bases to trimming and J lost 7 bases, with 15 bases between them. CDR1 MNHNY and CDR2 SVGAGI come from the germline V gene (reference sequence). This CDR3 comprises 13 residues. TCRdb called the 5' RACE reads again in MiXCR, with one record for every CDR3 protein. This table has about 22,000 distinct CDR3 sequences, less than 6% appearing once. V and J are TRBV6-6 and TRBJ2-7, with D perhaps given as TRBD1 or TRBD2 (6 bases each). The TCR sequence derives from a male donor with early-stage non-small cell lung cancer. Specimen: PBMCs, collected at surgery. CDR3 loop: CASSPTGRGEQYF. The CDR3 nucleotides read TGTGCCAGCAGTCCGACAGGTCGGGGGGAGCAGTACTTC.